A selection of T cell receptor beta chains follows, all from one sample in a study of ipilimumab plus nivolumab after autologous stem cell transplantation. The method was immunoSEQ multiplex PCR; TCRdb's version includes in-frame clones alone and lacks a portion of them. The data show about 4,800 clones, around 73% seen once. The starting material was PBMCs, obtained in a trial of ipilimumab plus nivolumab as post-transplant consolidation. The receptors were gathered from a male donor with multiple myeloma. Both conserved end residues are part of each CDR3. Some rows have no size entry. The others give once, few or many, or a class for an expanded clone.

cdr3_aa: CASSLGSRRETQYF; v_call: TRBV5-1; clone_size: .
cdr3_aa: CASSRGLAGHGELFF; v_call: TRBV7-2; clone_size: .
cdr3_aa: CASSLVVTGNYEQYF; v_call: TRBV11-2; clone_size: .
cdr3_aa: CASSLDGPPREKLFF; v_call: TRBV7-9; clone_size: .
cdr3_aa: CASSPPGGRYGELFF; v_call: TRBV9; clone_size: few
cdr3_aa: CSVEKSGQGRHEQYF; v_call: TRBV29-1; clone_size: medium-sized
cdr3_aa: CASSSAGSGELFF; v_call: TRBV7-8; clone_size: .
cdr3_aa: CASSLDYEQYF; v_call: TRBV5-1; clone_size: .
cdr3_aa: CASNLGGSGETQYF; v_call: TRBV9; clone_size: .
cdr3_aa: CATSRVGTSGRGREQFF; v_call: TRBV15; clone_size: large
cdr3_aa: CASSLAIGGGQPQHF; v_call: TRBV7-8; clone_size: .
cdr3_aa: CASSYSLGVSYEQYF; v_call: TRBV2; clone_size: .
cdr3_aa: CASSRRGTDYGYTF; v_call: TRBV27; clone_size: .
cdr3_aa: CASIRVGQPGNTIYF; v_call: TRBV6-5; clone_size: .
cdr3_aa: CASSEDPTGSYNEQFF; v_call: TRBV5-1; clone_size: .
cdr3_aa: CATSRGGGPNEKLFF; v_call: TRBV15; clone_size: .
cdr3_aa: CASRTPDSYGYTF; v_call: TRBV6-1; clone_size: few
cdr3_aa: CASSLGDRGRGEAFF; v_call: TRBV5-5; clone_size: .
cdr3_aa: CATAGSSSYNSPLHF; v_call: TRBV19; clone_size: few
cdr3_aa: CASRGGGNEQYF; v_call: TRBV7-2; clone_size: .
cdr3_aa: CASSLPGTGYGSNQPQHF; v_call: TRBV28; clone_size: .
cdr3_aa: CASSQDGRGSNQPQHF; v_call: TRBV4-1; clone_size: .
cdr3_aa: CASSKQGNVDTQYF; v_call: TRBV5-4; clone_size: .
cdr3_aa: CASSYPTSGALLSFGEQYF; v_call: TRBV7-8; clone_size: few
cdr3_aa: CASKTGDYNEQFF; v_call: TRBV5-1; clone_size: .
cdr3_aa: CASRATSGVAYEQYF; v_call: TRBV6-5; clone_size: large
cdr3_aa: CASSLESSYNEQFF; v_call: TRBV5-6; clone_size: .
cdr3_aa: CASSLDRGTEAFF; v_call: TRBV11-2; clone_size: .
cdr3_aa: CASSVDSANRVKNIQYF; v_call: TRBV19; clone_size: .
cdr3_aa: CASRLGGLGTDTQYF; v_call: TRBV6-5; clone_size: .
cdr3_aa: CASSLAGASRETQYF; v_call: TRBV5-4; clone_size: .
cdr3_aa: CASSLGSGSGDEQFF; v_call: TRBV28; clone_size: .
cdr3_aa: CASSQSFGEQFF; v_call: TRBV4-2; clone_size: .
cdr3_aa: CASSLGQGSTDTQYF; v_call: TRBV5-8; clone_size: .
cdr3_aa: CASSPQQGPSLSGELFF; v_call: TRBV7-2; clone_size: .
cdr3_aa: CASSLIGGTGELFF; v_call: TRBV7-5; clone_size: .
cdr3_aa: CASSQDSGAGELFF; v_call: TRBV4-3; clone_size: .
cdr3_aa: CASSLFIGGKAFF; v_call: TRBV28; clone_size: few
cdr3_aa: CASSLGTGGNQPQHF; v_call: TRBV18; clone_size: .
cdr3_aa: CASSQGGDSTYGYTF; v_call: TRBV9; clone_size: large
cdr3_aa: CASSPLGGRSTGELFF; v_call: TRBV7-3; clone_size: once
cdr3_aa: CASSYGTGGYGYTF; v_call: TRBV6-5; clone_size: few
cdr3_aa: CASTLAGGTDTQYF; v_call: TRBV9; clone_size: .
cdr3_aa: CASSLFREGRANEKLFF; v_call: TRBV27; clone_size: .
cdr3_aa: CASTTPRVSDEQYF; v_call: TRBV6-1; clone_size: .
cdr3_aa: CASSRLPSPFGPQHF; v_call: TRBV11-2; clone_size: .
cdr3_aa: CASSSAAGGTYGYTF; v_call: TRBV5-1; clone_size: .
cdr3_aa: CASSIGSSGRGGYTF; v_call: TRBV19; clone_size: .
cdr3_aa: CASSKGRTTPEQFF; v_call: TRBV2; clone_size: .